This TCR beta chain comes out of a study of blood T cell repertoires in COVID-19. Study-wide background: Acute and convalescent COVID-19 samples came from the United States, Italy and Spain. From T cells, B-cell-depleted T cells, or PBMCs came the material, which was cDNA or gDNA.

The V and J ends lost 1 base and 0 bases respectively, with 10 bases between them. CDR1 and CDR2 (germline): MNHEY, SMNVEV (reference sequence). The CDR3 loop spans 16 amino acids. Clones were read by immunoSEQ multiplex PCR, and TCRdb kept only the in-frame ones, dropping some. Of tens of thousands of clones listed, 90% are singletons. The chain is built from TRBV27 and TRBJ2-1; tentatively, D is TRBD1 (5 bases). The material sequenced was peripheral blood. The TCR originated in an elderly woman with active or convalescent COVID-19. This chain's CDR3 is CASSLLGAGSYNEQFF. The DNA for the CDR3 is TGTGCCAGCAGTTTATTAGGGGCCGGCTCCTACAATGAGCAGTTCTTC.